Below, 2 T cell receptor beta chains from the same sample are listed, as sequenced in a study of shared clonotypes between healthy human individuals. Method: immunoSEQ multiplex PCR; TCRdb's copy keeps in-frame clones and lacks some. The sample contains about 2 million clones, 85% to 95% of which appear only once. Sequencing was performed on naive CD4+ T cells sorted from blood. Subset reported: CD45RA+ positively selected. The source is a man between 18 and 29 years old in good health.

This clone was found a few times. The CDR3 here is CASRGTGVNSPLHF. The CDR3, as DNA: TGTGCCAGCAGGGGGACAGGTGTTAATTCACCCCTCCACTTT. The chain employs TRBV6-6 and TRBJ1-6, with 8 bases aligning to TRBD1. Germline-derived CDR1 and CDR2 are MNHNY and SVGAGI (reference sequence). This CDR3 is 14 amino acids long. Trimming at V came to 6 bases and at J to 6 bases, leaving 4 bases not matched to a gene.

The CDR3 region is CASSLSPQGRTTEAFF. CDR3 nucleotides: TGTGCCAGCAGTTTATCTCCCCAGGGAAGGACAACTGAAGCTTTCTTT. The chain couples TRBV6-5 to TRBJ1-1, with a weak D call TRBD1 (5 bases). Germline CDR1 MNHEY, CDR2 SVGAGI. V lost 4 bases to trimming and J lost 5 bases, with 20 bases between them. CDR3 length equals 16 residues.